This section outlines one TCR beta chain sequence together with its context. These data originate in a study of blood T cell repertoires in COVID-19. Background on the study: Italy, Spain and the United States were the sources of the convalescent and acute COVID-19 samples. PBMCs, B-cell-depleted T cells, or T cells provided the cDNA or gDNA that made up the material.

This CDR3 has 19 residues. CDR1 SEHNR and CDR2 FQNEAQ come from the germline V gene (reference sequence). V was cut by 5 bases and J by 0 bases, with 22 bases left in between. Authors' analysis steps: Amplification from reference gene primers served as the basis for estimated nucleated cell counts. The data were produced by immunoSEQ multiplex PCR, yet TCRdb's version contains in-frame clones alone and is incomplete. V and J calls and clone size come straight from that table; D and trimming were deduced from the DNA. The repertoire holds approximately 130,000 clones, around 78% seen once, with approximately 10% in the top ten.

The chain employs TRBV7-9 and TRBJ2-2; TRBD2 might be the D (6 bases). The TCR comes from a human donor in a cohort sampled during active COVID-19. Sequenced sample: peripheral blood. CDR3 loop: CASSRTIGWEVTNTGELFF. The CDR3 DNA sequence: TGTGCCAGCAGCCGCACTATTGGGTGGGAGGTAACGAACACCGGGGAGCTGTTTTTT.